A single sample gave rise to the 6 T cell receptor beta chains below, sequenced in a study of blood T cell repertoires in COVID-19. Measured with immunoSEQ multiplex PCR; TCRdb has only the in-frame clones, and not every one. This sample carries about 55,000 clones, 80% to 85% of them seen once, and the ten largest clones take less than 2%. The sample comprised peripheral blood. Source of these receptors: a woman in her fifties or sixties with acute or convalescent COVID-19.

The genes are TRBV7-2 and TRBJ2-3; TRBD2 matches 7 bases. Looked up from germline, CDR1 is SGHTA and CDR2 is FQGNSA. J lost 1 base, V lost 5 bases, and 9 bases had no gene match. CDR3 length: 16 residues. The CDR3 is CASSPLQAGGTDTQYF. The CDR3 DNA reads as TGTGCCAGCAGCCCGCTCCAGGCGGGGGGCACAGATACGCAGTATTTT. Based on the CDR3 plus reference TRBV7-2 and TRBJ2-3, the full variable domain is GAGVSQSPSNKVTEKGKDVELRCDPISGHTALYWYRQSLGQGLEFLIYFQGNSAPDKSGLPSDRFSAERTGGSVSTLTIQRTQQEDSAVYLCASSPLQAGGTDTQYFGPGTRLTVL.

The chain uses TRBV5-5 and TRBJ2-1; D gene unclear. The germline V gene encodes CDR1 SGHKS and CDR2 YYEKEE (reference sequence). The CDR3 consists of 13 residues. V lost 0 bases and J 9 bases, leaving 10 bases between the germline ends. CDR3 in DNA: TGTGCCAGCAGCTTGGTCCTAGGAAGTGAGCAGTTCTTC. It encodes CASSLVLGSEQFF.

J is TRBJ2-5 and V is TRBV7-9; 7 nucleotides match TRBD1. This CDR3 has 14 residues. J lost 5 bases, V lost 7 bases, and 10 bases had no gene match. The germline CDR1 and CDR2 sequences are SEHNR and FQNEAQ (reference sequence). CDR3 residues: CASTKQGREETQYF. The CDR3 DNA reads as TGTGCCAGCACCAAACAGGGGCGCGAGGAGACCCAGTACTTC.

The V gene is TRBV5-8, the J gene TRBJ2-2, with 7 nucleotides matching TRBD1. Germline V gene sequence: CDR1 SGHTS, CDR2 YDEGEE. The V and J ends lost 3 bases and 6 bases, in that order; junction bases with no gene match: 2. The CDR3 is 13 amino acids. The chain's CDR3 is CASSYRGPGELFF. The CDR3 DNA is TGTGCCAGCAGCTACAGGGGCCCCGGGGAGCTGTTTTTT.

Points on this clone: This CDR3 is also generated by other DNA sequences in the sample. The chain combines TRBV7-2 with TRBJ2-3; the D is unclear. The CDR3 is 12 residues long. V lost 4 bases, J lost 2 bases, and 4 bases lay in between. From germline, CDR1 is SGHTA and CDR2 FQGNSA. The CDR3 DNA reads TGTGCCAGCAGCTCGTACACAGATACGCAGTATTTT. Translating it yields CASSSYTDTQYF.

This chain links TRBV5-4 with TRBJ2-2; the match to TRBD2 covers 8 bases. The CDR3 length is 15 residues. Trimming cost V 2 bases and J 3 bases; bases outside gene matches: 3. Germline V CDR1 and CDR2: SGHNT, YYREEE (reference sequence). The CDR3 loop is CASSLAGVDTGELFF. The DNA of the CDR3 is TGTGCCAGCAGCTTAGCGGGAGTCGACACCGGGGAGCTGTTTTTT.